The rows below give T cell receptor beta chains drawn from one sample of a study of blood T cell repertoires in COVID-19. Only in-frame clones appear in the TCRdb table, and some are missing; sequencing was by immunoSEQ multiplex PCR. The data contain about 430,000 clones, 70% to 90% of them singletons. The material sequenced was PBMCs or T cells enriched from blood (not recorded which). The receptors derive from a young woman who had been exposed to COVID-19. The CDR3 runs from the conserved cysteine through the conserved F or W. D genes are given only for firm matches. A clone size is listed for some rows: how often the clone was seen (once, few, many), or a class if it is expanded.

>TRBJ2-7|TRBD2|TRBV7-3|once
TGTGCCAGCAGCCGTGGACTAGCGGGGGTATACGAGCAGTACTTC
CASSRGLAGVYEQYF
>TRBJ1-1|TRBD1|TRBV7-9|NA
TGTGCCAGCAGCTTAGTAGTGTGGACAGGGAATAGGAACACTGAAGCTTTCTTT
CASSLVVWTGNRNTEAFF
>TRBJ2-4|TRBD1|TRBV5-6|NA
TGTGCCAGCAGCTCTTACGACAGGGAAAACATTCAGTACTTC
CASSSYDRENIQYF
>TRBJ2-7|TRBD2|TRBV6-1|NA
TGTGCCAGCAGTGAATTACTAGCGGGAGGCGAGCAGTACTTC
CASSELLAGGEQYF
>TRBJ1-6|NA|TRBV30|NA
TGTGCCTGGAGTGTACTAAGCTCCTATAATTCACCCCTCCACTTT
CAWSVLSSYNSPLHF
>TRBJ2-3|NA|TRBV7-2|NA
TGTGCCAGCAGACAGAGACCGAGCACAGATACGCAGTATTTT
CASRQRPSTDTQYF
>TRBJ2-7|NA|TRBV7-8|NA
TGTGCCAGCAGCTTAAGCGACTACGAGCAGTACTTC
CASSLSDYEQYF
>TRBJ1-5|TRBD1|TRBV20-1|NA
TGCAGTGCTAGTATAGGACAGGGTAGCAATCAGCCCCAGCATTTT
CSASIGQGSNQPQHF
>TRBJ1-5|NA|TRBV11-2|once
TGTGCCAGCAGCTTAGGGACCCCCGGGGCCCAGCATTTT
CASSLGTPGAQHF
>TRBJ2-3|NA|TRBV4-1|NA
TGCGCCAGCAGCTCCCATGGTGGGGGGGCAGGAGATACGCAGTATTTT
CASSSHGGGAGDTQYF
>TRBJ1-4|NA|TRBV6-5|NA
TGTGCCAGCAGTTACGGAGGAACGGCTAATGAAAAACTGTTTTTT
CASSYGGTANEKLFF
>TRBJ1-5|NA|TRBV5-8|NA
TGTGCCAGCAGCTCCCTGCCGGGGTTTGGCCCCCAGCATTTT
CASSSLPGFGPQHF
>TRBJ2-1|NA|TRBV11-3|NA
TGTGCCAGCAGCTTAGAGGGGGGATGGGGCTACAATGAGCAGTTCTTC
CASSLEGGWGYNEQFF
>TRBJ1-2|NA|TRBV28|NA
TGTGCCAGCAGTCCCTTCACATATGGCTACACCTTC
CASSPFTYGYTF
>TRBJ2-7|NA|TRBV19|NA
TGTGCCAGTAGTATTATCGGGAGCTCCTACGAGCAGTACTTC
CASSIIGSSYEQYF
>TRBJ1-1|NA|TRBV20-1|NA
TGCAGTGCTAGTACGGGTCCCGAAGCTTTCTTT
CSASTGPEAFF
>TRBJ1-1|NA|TRBV3-1/TRBV3-2|NA
TGTGCCAGCAGCCCGAGTATGAACACTGAAGCTTTCTTT
CASSPSMNTEAFF
>TRBJ1-6|NA|TRBV28|NA
TGTGCCAGCAGTTTGCGTCAGGGGAGATCACCCCTCCACTTT
CASSLRQGRSPLHF
>TRBJ1-1|NA|TRBV29-1|NA
TGCAGCGTGATAGCCTTGAACACTGAAGCTTTCTTT
CSVIALNTEAFF
>TRBJ2-7|TRBD1|TRBV28|NA
TGTGCCAGCAGTTCGTTTGGGACAGGGATTCACGAGCAGTACTTC
CASSSFGTGIHEQYF
>TRBJ2-1|NA|TRBV5-1|NA
TGCGCCAGCAGCTTGGAGACAGCGTACAATGAGCAGTTCTTC
CASSLETAYNEQFF
>TRBJ2-7|TRBD1|TRBV19|NA
TGTGCCAGTAGAAAGGACAGGGGAAGGAACGAGCAGTACTTC
CASRKDRGRNEQYF
>TRBJ1-2|NA|TRBV6-5|NA
TGTGCCAGCACCCAGGACCGGGCAGGGGGCTACACCTTC
CASTQDRAGGYTF
>TRBJ1-1|NA|TRBV28|NA
TGTGCCAGCACCCGTTTCACTGAAGCTTTCTTT
CASTRFTEAFF
>TRBJ2-7|TRBD2|TRBV27|NA
TGTGCCAGCAGTCAAGACAGGGGACGACTAGCGGGAGCCGTCGGGGAGCAGTACTTC
CASSQDRGRLAGAVGEQYF
>TRBJ1-4|TRBD1|TRBV4-3|NA
TGCGCCAGCAGCCAAGATGGGGACAGGGGGTATGAAAAACTGTTTTTT
CASSQDGDRGYEKLFF
>TRBJ1-5|NA|TRBV12-5|NA
TGTGCTAGTGGTTTATCGGGAAGCAATCAGCCCCAGCATTTT
CASGLSGSNQPQHF
>TRBJ2-7|NA|TRBV18|NA
TGTGCCAGCTCACCAAACGGGATAAGCAACGAGCAGTACTTC
CASSPNGISNEQYF
>TRBJ1-3|TRBD1|TRBV7-2|NA
TGTGCCAGCAGCTTAACGCGGACAGGGGCCGGAAACACCATATATTTT
CASSLTRTGAGNTIYF
>TRBJ1-1|NA|TRBV5-4|once
TGTGCCAGCAGCGCGACAGGGAACACTGAAGCTTTCTTT
CASSATGNTEAFF
>TRBJ1-5|TRBD1|TRBV2|NA
TGTGCCAGCAGTGAAGGAAGGGGGCAGCAGCCCCAGCATTTT
CASSEGRGQQPQHF
>TRBJ2-3|TRBD2|TRBV5-5|NA
TGTGCCAGCAGCTTGGGAGCGGGAGTTTCAGATACGCAGTATTTT
CASSLGAGVSDTQYF
>TRBJ2-1|NA|TRBV5-3|NA
TGTGCCAGAAGCTTGTATCCGGGGGACTCCGTCGATGAGCAGTTCTTC
CARSLYPGDSVDEQFF
>TRBJ2-7|NA|TRBV5-6|NA
TGTGCCAGCAGCTCCGACACGATTTACGAGCAGTACTTC
CASSSDTIYEQYF
>TRBJ1-3|NA|TRBV3-1/TRBV3-2|NA
TGTGCCAGCAGCCAAGCAATTCGGGGGAAAGGAAACACCATATATTTT
CASSQAIRGKGNTIYF
>TRBJ2-5|NA|TRBV15|NA
TGTGCCACCAGCAGAGATATTGAGAGGGGGGAGACCCAGTACTTC
CATSRDIERGETQYF
>TRBJ2-7|NA|TRBV5-1|once
TGCGCCAGCAGCTTGGGTCGCGAGCAGTACTTC
CASSLGREQYF
>TRBJ2-7|TRBD2|TRBV11-2|NA
TGTGCCAGCAGCCCGATAGCGGGAGGGAAACCCTACGAGCAGTACTTC
CASSPIAGGKPYEQYF
>TRBJ1-3|NA|TRBV7-9|NA
TGTGCCAGCAGCTTAGAAAACAGGCTTCTTTTCTCTGGAAACACCATATATTTT
CASSLENRLLFSGNTIYF
>TRBJ2-7|TRBD1|TRBV7-9|NA
TGTGCCAGCAGCTCCTCCGGGACAGAGGACGAGCAGTACTTC
CASSSSGTEDEQYF
>TRBJ1-6|TRBD1|TRBV10-3|few
TGTGCCATCAGTGAGTCACAGGGGGCGCATAATTCACCCCTCCACTTT
CAISESQGAHNSPLHF
>TRBJ1-5|TRBD1|TRBV5-8|NA
TGTGCCAGCAGCCGGACAGGGGGCGCGGTTCAGCCCCAGCATTTT
CASSRTGGAVQPQHF
>TRBJ2-6|NA|TRBV7-9|NA
TGTGCCAGCAGCATAGTCAGGGGGGCTGGGGCCAACGTCCTGACTTTC
CASSIVRGAGANVLTF
>TRBJ2-7|TRBD2|TRBV6-5|NA
TGTGCCAGCAGTTCTCCGGGACTAGCGAACTACGAGCAGTACTTC
CASSSPGLANYEQYF
>TRBJ2-7|TRBD1|TRBV27|NA
TGTGCCAGCAGTGTCACAGGGGGCGTAAGCTACGAGCAGTACTTC
CASSVTGGVSYEQYF
>TRBJ2-1|TRBD2|TRBV5-1|once
TGCGCCAGCAGCCGACTAGCGGGAAACTACAATGAGCAGTTCTTC
CASSRLAGNYNEQFF
>TRBJ1-1|TRBD1|TRBV14|NA
TGTGCCAGCAGCCTATTTAGGGACAGGGACGGGAACACTGAAGCTTTCTTT
CASSLFRDRDGNTEAFF
>TRBJ1-5|NA|TRBV18|once
TGTGCCAGCTCACCAGCGTCCGCTAGCAATCAGCCCCAGCATTTT
CASSPASASNQPQHF
>TRBJ1-4|NA|TRBV10-1|NA
TGCGCCAGTGGCGGCACAGGGATGAATGAAAAACTGTTTTTT
CASGGTGMNEKLFF
>TRBJ1-2|NA|TRBV5-1|NA
TGCGCCAGCAGCTTGGGGGGACAAAATAACTATGGCTACACCTTC
CASSLGGQNNYGYTF
>TRBJ1-2|NA|TRBV11-2|NA
TGTGCCAGCAGCTTAGCCCACGGAGATTATGGCTACACCTTC
CASSLAHGDYGYTF
>TRBJ1-5|TRBD1|TRBV7-9|NA
TGTGCCAGCAGCTTAGTAGCAGGGGGCCGCGAGGCGGGGGCCCAGCATTTT
CASSLVAGGREAGAQHF
>TRBJ2-7|TRBD1|TRBV13|NA
TGTGCCAGCACCATGAAGAGGGGGCCCTCCTACGAGCAGTACTTC
CASTMKRGPSYEQYF